A single sample is the source of the 30 T cell receptor beta chains below, sequenced in a study of CD8+CD57+ T cells in acquired aplastic anemia. Genomic DNA constituted the template upon which TCR beta VDJ and CDR3 profiling was performed. Each CDR3 protein is one row after TCRdb ran MiXCR on the reads. Altogether 150,000 or so distinct CDR3 sequences are present, about three fifths being singletons, with the ten largest covering under 50%. Specimen: sorted CD4+, CD8+, or CD8+CD57+ T cells (not recorded which) from PBMCs. Receptors originate from a human donor in good health.

This clonotype has just a few counts. The chain is built from TRBV10-3 and TRBJ1-2; a weak D match, TRBD1 (6 bases). CDR3 size: 18 residues. Trimming removed 4 bases from V and 1 base from J, with 22 bases in between. Germline V gives CDR1 ENHRY, CDR2 SYGVKD. The CDR3, as DNA: TGTGCCATCAGTGCGATACAGAGGACAGAGCAAAGTAACTATGGCTACACCTTC. Its translation is CAISAIQRTEQSNYGYTF.

This clonotype was counted a few times. The rearrangement links TRBV9 to TRBJ2-3; TRBD2 aligns across 9 bases. Germline values: CDR1 SGDLS, CDR2 YYNGEE. V lost 0 bases, J lost 11 bases, and 13 bases stayed unmatched. This CDR3 comprises 16 residues. CDR3 bases: TGTGCCAGCAGCGTAGGTTCAGCGGGAGGTGACAATGAGCAGTATTTT. Translated: CASSVGSAGGDNEQYF.

This clonotype was seen a single time. The chain has TRBV25-1 and TRBJ1-1; tentative D call: TRBD1 (6 bases). Deletions cut 5 bases from V and 1 base from J, with 14 bases between. Germline assignment: CDR1 MGHDK and CDR2 SYGVNS. CDR3 length equals 15 residues. CDR3 in amino acids: CASSPAQGRNTEAFF. CDR3 DNA sequence: TGTGCCAGCAGTCCCGCACAGGGAAGGAACACTGAAGCTTTCTTT.

This clonotype was picked up one time. A much larger clonotype is one base distant, so this may be a read error. The chain has TRBV4-1 and TRBJ2-2; 7 nucleotides agree with TRBD2. The CDR3 sequence is 14 residues long. Trimming removed 5 bases from V and 9 bases from J; junction bases left unmatched: 9. Germline CDR1 and CDR2: MGHRA and YSYEKL. This chain's CDR3 is CASSDAGVTRELFF. DNA for the CDR3: TGCGCCAGCAGCGATGCGGGAGTTACCAGGGAGCTGTTTTTT.

The chain recombines TRBV10-3 with TRBJ2-1; perhaps TRBD1 as D (6 bases). V lost 0 bases and J lost 12, with 12 bases in between. Germline V lookup: CDR1 ENHRY, CDR2 SYGVKD. The CDR3 runs to 13 residues. The CDR3 nucleotides read TGTGCCATCAGTGAGTCGAACAGGGTTGGGCAGTTCTTC. It specifies CAISESNRVGQFF.

The chain employs TRBV12-3 or TRBV12-4 and TRBJ2-1; D could derive from TRBD1 or TRBD2 (5 bases each). CDR3 size: 14 residues. Trimming removed 6 bases at V and 7 bases at J, with 16 bases between. The CDR3 DNA reads TGTGCCAGCAGACCGGGGCTCATGGTGAATGAGCAGTTCTTC. Amino acids: CASRPGLMVNEQFF.

This chain links TRBV7-2 with TRBJ2-1; the match to TRBD2 covers 8 bases. CDR1 SGHTA and CDR2 FQGNSA come from the germline V gene. The V gene end was trimmed by 3 bases and the J gene end by 8 bases; junction bases not matched to a gene: 12. This CDR3 is built from 16 residues. CDR3 loop: CASSLAVTSGIDEQFF. The CDR3 DNA follows: TGTGCCAGCAGCTTGGCCGTTACTAGCGGCATAGATGAGCAGTTCTTC.

This sequence joins TRBV7-9 and TRBJ1-2; possible D gene TRBD1, 5 bases. CDR3 length equals 12 residues. Germline V gene lookup returns CDR1 SEHNR and CDR2 FQNEAQ (reference sequence). Trimming took off 10 bases at V and 3 bases at J, with 12 bases between the two ends. This CDR3 reads CATWEGYYGYTF. The CDR3 coding sequence is TGTGCCACCTGGGAGGGGTACTATGGCTACACCTTC.

The chain recombines TRBV7-3 with TRBJ2-1, with D unclear. Trimming stripped 4 bases from V and 9 bases from J, with 7 bases between. The CDR3 runs to 11 residues. Looked up from germline, CDR1 is SGHTA and CDR2 is FQGTGA. Here the CDR3 reads CASSSTAEQFF. The CDR3 DNA reads as TGTGCCAGCAGCTCTACCGCTGAGCAGTTCTTC. The complete variable domain, with remaining parts taken from reference TRBV7-3 and TRBJ2-1, reads GAGVSQTPSNKVTEKGKYVELRCDPISGHTALYWYRQSLGQGPEFLIYFQGTGAADDSGLPNDRFFAVRPEGSVSTLKIQRTERGDSAVYLCASSSTAEQFFGPGTRLTVL.

CDR3 DNA sequence: TGTGCCAGTAGTAACAGGGACTCCTACGAGCAGTACTTC. Translating it yields CASSNRDSYEQYF. The chain uses TRBV19 and TRBJ2-7; weak D call: TRBD1 (6 bases). The CDR3 is 13 residues long. V lost 4 bases, J lost 0 bases, and 7 bases lay in between. CDR1 is LNHDA, CDR2 SQIVND, per germline (reference sequence).

V and J are TRBV6-1 and TRBJ1-1; 9 bases line up with TRBD1. The CDR3 consists of 14 residues. The junction had 7 bases not matched to a gene; V was cut back by 6 bases and J by 5 bases. CDR1 MNHNS and CDR2 SASEGT come from the germline V gene. The CDR3 DNA sequence: TGTGCCAGCAGACCAGGACAGGGGAGGACTGAAGCTTTCTTT. Its translation is CASRPGQGRTEAFF.

This clonotype occurred many times. The rearrangement links TRBV10-3 to TRBJ1-1, with 9 bases that match TRBD1. The trim removed 1 base at V and 5 bases at J, leaving 11 bases unmatched. CDR3 length: 17 residues. Germline loops: CDR1 ENHRY, CDR2 SYGVKD. The CDR3 DNA reads TGTGCCATCAGTGAGTTTTCGTACACAGGGGGCGGGACTGAAGCTTTCTTT. Translation gives CAISEFSYTGGGTEAFF.

This clonotype was counted a few times. The chain employs TRBV4-1 and TRBJ1-2; D remains ambiguous. The CDR3 has 15 amino acids. Germline CDR1 and CDR2: MGHRA and YSYEKL. Trimming removed 0 bases from V and 1 base from J, with 9 bases in between. CDR3: CASSQDRQDNYGYTF. For the CDR3, the DNA is TGCGCCAGCAGCCAAGATCGTCAGGATAACTATGGCTACACCTTC.

The chain couples TRBV5-6 to TRBJ2-7; a weak D match, TRBD2 (5 bases). The ends were cut back, 2 bases at V and 5 bases at J, with 17 bases in the middle. The CDR3 consists of 15 residues. Germline assignment: CDR1 SGHDT and CDR2 YYEEEE. The chain's CDR3 is CASSLLDCPMDEQYF. CDR3 bases: TGTGCCAGCAGCTTATTGGACTGCCCTATGGACGAGCAGTACTTC.

The CDR3 DNA follows: TGCAGCGTTGGGGACAGGACAACCTACGAGCAGTACTTC. Translated, it gives CSVGDRTTYEQYF. V usage is TRBV29-1 and J usage is TRBJ2-7, with 8 bases that match TRBD1. This CDR3 has 13 residues. The germline gives CDR1 SQVTM, CDR2 ANQGSEA. V shed 4 bases and J 2 bases; nucleotides not matched to a gene: 4.

This clonotype was found many times. The rearrangement links TRBV20-1 to TRBJ1-1; the D gene is possibly TRBD1 (5 bases). Looked up from germline, CDR1 is DFQATT and CDR2 is SNEGSKA (reference sequence). V lost 0 bases, J lost 0 bases, and 20 bases lay in between. This CDR3 is built from 18 residues. The CDR3 is CSARDEQTAPSMNTEAFF. The CDR3 bases are TGCAGTGCTAGAGACGAACAGACAGCACCGTCTATGAACACTGAAGCTTTCTTT.

The V and J genes are TRBV24-1 and TRBJ2-6, with 9 nucleotides matching TRBD1. Germline lookup yields CDR1 KGHDR and CDR2 SFDVKD. The CDR3 consists of 18 residues. CDR3 in amino acids: CATGHSRDRVFGANVLTF. The CDR3 DNA follows: TGTGCGACCGGGCATTCTCGGGACAGGGTATTTGGGGCCAACGTCCTGACTTTC.

The chain carries TRBV29-1 and TRBJ2-3; D is ambiguous. Trimming cost V 4 bases and J 6 bases, with 14 bases left between them. CDR1 and CDR2 from the germline V gene are SQVTM and ANQGSEA. The CDR3 sequence is 13 residues long. This CDR3 reads CSVGGVSDDTQYF. The CDR3, as DNA: TGCAGCGTTGGAGGTGTCTCAGACGATACGCAGTATTTT.

V usage is TRBV12-3 or TRBV12-4 and J usage is TRBJ2-1; a possible D gene is TRBD1 (6 bases). CDR3 size: 13 residues. Trimming cost V 4 bases and J 6 bases, with 10 bases left between them. The CDR3 DNA is TGTGCCAGCAGTTGGTTAGGGGGCAATGAGCAGTTCTTC. Amino acids: CASSWLGGNEQFF.

The gene calls are TRBV7-9 and TRBJ1-2; a possible D gene is TRBD1 (6 bases). The CDR3 covers 14 residues. Trimming took 5 bases from V and 3 from J, leaving 13 bases between them. Germline CDR1 reads SEHNR; CDR2 reads FQNEAQ (reference sequence). The DNA of the CDR3 is TGTGCCAGCAGCGCCAGGGGTCTCGACTATGGCTACACCTTC. Encoded protein: CASSARGLDYGYTF.

The rearrangement links TRBV25-1 to TRBJ2-3; possible D gene TRBD2, 5 bases. Trimming cost V 4 bases and J 4 bases, with 12 bases left between them. The CDR3 extends over 14 amino acids. The germline V gene encodes CDR1 MGHDK and CDR2 SYGVNS. CDR3 amino acids: CASSGGWAADTQYF. The CDR3 bases are TGTGCCAGCAGTGGCGGGTGGGCCGCAGATACGCAGTATTTT.

Worth noting for this clonotype: Here the CDR3 omits its conserved ending phenylalanine or tryptophan, so a read error is the likely source. The chain carries TRBV12-3 or TRBV12-4 and TRBJ2-1; 10 bases map to TRBD2. This CDR3 region has 15 residues. V lost 3 bases and J lost 4; bases outside the gene matches: 3. CDR3 region: CASSLSAGGYNEQFL. For the CDR3, the DNA is TGTGCCAGCAGTTTGTCAGCGGGAGGGTACAATGAGCAGTTCCTC.

V usage is TRBV5-1 and J usage is TRBJ2-7; the match to TRBD2 covers 7 bases. The CDR3 runs to 14 residues. The germline gives CDR1 SGHRS, CDR2 YFSETQ. V shed 5 bases and J 4 bases; nucleotides not matched to a gene: 9. CDR3 amino acids: CASRWEGSPYEQYF. The CDR3 DNA reads as TGCGCCAGCAGATGGGAGGGCTCTCCGTACGAGCAGTACTTC.

Many counts were recorded for this clonotype. This chain joins TRBV7-9 and TRBJ1-1; D is ambiguous. The V gene's germline CDR1 is SEHNR and CDR2 FQNEAQ (reference sequence). The CDR3 is made up of 15 amino acids. V gave up 1 base and J gave up 0 bases, with 9 bases separating them. The CDR3 sequence is CASSLGRGMNTEAFF. CDR3 nucleotide sequence: TGTGCCAGCAGCTTAGGGAGAGGTATGAACACTGAAGCTTTCTTT.

This clonotype has only a few counts. The chain employs TRBV19 and TRBJ2-7; possibly TRBD1 for D (5 bases). The CDR3 contains 11 residues. V was cut by 10 bases and J by 4 bases, with 11 bases left in between. The germline gives CDR1 LNHDA, CDR2 SQIVND (reference sequence). In DNA form, the CDR3 reads TGTGCCACCAGGGTTAGGTACGAGCAGTACTTC. Translation: CATRVRYEQYF. The whole variable domain, filled in from reference TRBV19 and TRBJ2-7, reads DGGITQSPKYLFRKEGQNVTLSCEQNLNHDAMYWYRQDPGQGLRLIYYSQIVNDFQKGDIAEGYSVSREKKESFPLTVTSAQKNPTAFYLCATRVRYEQYFGPGTRLTVT.

This clonotype was observed a few times. V gene TRBV19 combines with J gene TRBJ1-2, with 10 nucleotides matching TRBD1. The germline gives CDR1 LNHDA, CDR2 SQIVND (reference sequence). With V trimmed by 10 bases and J by 6 bases, 11 bases remained unmatched. This CDR3 is 14 amino acids long. The CDR3, as DNA: TGTGCCACCATAGCACGGGACAGGGGCAATGGCTACACCTTC. As protein: CATIARDRGNGYTF.

V usage is TRBV10-3 and J usage is TRBJ1-1, with a tentative D call TRBD1 (5 bases). This CDR3 is 16 amino acids long. Per germline, CDR1 ENHRY and CDR2 SYGVKD. The V end was cut by 2 bases, the J end by 2 bases, with 15 bases between. CDR3 protein: CAISETGTHPNTEAFF. CDR3 coding DNA: TGTGCCATCAGTGAGACAGGTACCCACCCTAACACTGAAGCTTTCTTT.

Only a few counts were recorded for this clonotype. The V call is TRBV19, the J call TRBJ2-2, with D possibly matching TRBD2 (5 bases). Germline V gene sequence: CDR1 LNHDA, CDR2 SQIVND (reference sequence). The V end lost 1 base, the J end lost 1 base, and 10 bases lay between the germline ends. The CDR3 sequence is 16 residues long. The CDR3 reads CASSIGRGLNTGELFF. In DNA form, the CDR3 reads TGTGCCAGTAGTATAGGTCGGGGATTGAACACCGGGGAGCTGTTTTTT.

The rearrangement joins TRBV7-9 to TRBJ2-7, with a possible D match to TRBD2 (7 bases). This CDR3 has 13 residues. Germline assignment: CDR1 SEHNR and CDR2 FQNEAQ (reference sequence). V lost 3 bases, J lost 7 bases, and 13 bases lay in between. The CDR3, as DNA: TGTGCCAGCAGCTTCATTGAGGGGGGGGAGCAGTACTTC. It codes for CASSFIEGGEQYF.

Concerning this clonotype itself: At one end the junction does not follow the germline gene, possibly because of a read error. The chain has TRBV7-8 and TRBJ1-6; D remains ambiguous. The CDR3 runs 14 residues. CDR1 is SGHVS and CDR2 is FQNEAQ in the germline V gene. CDR3 residues: CAGSLVTNNSPLHF. As DNA, the CDR3 is TGTGCCGGCAGCTTAGTAACCAATAATTCACCCCTCCACTTT. Full variable domain (rest looked up from reference TRBV7-8 and TRBJ1-6): GAGVSQSPRYKVAKRGQDVALRCDPISGHVSLFWYQQALGQGPEFLTYFQNEAQLDKSGLPSDRFFAERPEGSVSTLKIQRTQQEDSAVYLCAGSLVTNNSPLHFGNGTRLTVT.